This TCR beta chain was observed in a study of beta chain features in type 1 diabetes. The CDR3 is 15 residues long. Germline-derived CDR1 and CDR2 are SGHTA and FQGNSA. V gave up 1 base and J gave up 7 bases; unmatched junction bases: 4. Every isolated RNA sample was fully reverse transcribed, so sequencing captured expressed TCRB transcripts. Assay used: immunoSEQ multiplex PCR; TCRdb lists only in-frame clones, some missing. This sample yields 970,000 or so clones, of which under 20% are seen a single time; 0.02% to 0.025% belongs to the top ten. The sequenced sample consisted of naive CD4+ T cells from blood. The rearrangement joins TRBV7-2 to TRBJ2-3; 11 bases agree with TRBD2. This TCR derives from a woman between 18 and 30 years old in good health. CDR3 DNA sequence: TGTGCCAGCAGCTTAGTCACTAGCGGGAGCCATACGCAGTATTTT. Translating it yields CASSLVTSGSHTQYF.